This T cell receptor beta chain was obtained from a study of blood T cell repertoires in COVID-19. Looking at the study overall: Both acute and convalescent COVID-19 samples were obtained from the United States, Italy and Spain. Nucleic acid was either cDNA or gDNA, and it came from T cells, B-cell-depleted T cells, or PBMCs.

Libraries were prepared by immunoSEQ multiplex PCR; TCRdb keeps only in-frame clonotypes and omits some of them. The repertoire holds fewer than 150,000 clones, with roughly 80% as singletons. V gave up 5 bases and J gave up 2 bases, with 12 bases separating them. The CDR3 extends over 15 amino acids. Germline V gene lookup returns CDR1 KGHSH and CDR2 LQKENI. Sequencing was carried out using peripheral blood. The gene calls are TRBV18 and TRBJ2-2; TRBD2 is a possible D gene (6 bases). The clonotype was recovered from a man aged 50-59 years with acute or convalescent COVID-19. The CDR3 spells CASSWGLSNTGELFF. In DNA, the CDR3 is TGTGCCAGCTCATGGGGACTTTCTAACACCGGGGAGCTGTTTTTT.